Sequencing of this TCR beta chain was carried out in a study of cytomegalovirus exposure and HLA in healthy donors. CDR1 is SGHNT, CDR2 YYREEE, per germline (reference sequence). The V and J ends lost 0 bases and 2 bases, in that order; junction bases with no gene match: 3. This CDR3 is built from 15 residues. The PCR was carried out with 60 Vbeta primers and 13 Jbeta primers. Using immunoSEQ multiplex PCR, the repertoire was profiled, and TCRdb retains in-frame clones only, with some absent. The table shows roughly 95,000 clones, with 80% to 90% occurring only once. Material for sequencing was PBMCs. The chain is built from TRBV5-4 and TRBJ1-1; 8 bases fit TRBD1. This receptor was obtained from a man between 25 and 39 years old in good health and CMV-seropositive. The CDR3, as DNA: TGTGCCAGCAGCTTGGGGACAGGGAAAAACACTGAAGCTTTCTTT. Residues: CASSLGTGKNTEAFF.